The subject of this entry is one T cell receptor beta chain. This clone was seen a few times. Its recognized antigen is unknown. Base qualities are not recorded, but no much larger clone differs from it by a single base. Looking up the germline V gene (reference sequence) yields CDR1 LNHDA and CDR2 SQIVND. The CDR3, from cysteine to phenylalanine, totals 18 residues. The retained sequence is limited to the CDR3, 54 bases, with the frame set at the first base. Ends trimmed: V by 2 bases, J by 5 bases; bases unmatched to a gene: 13. The sample comes from a study of blood T cell repertoires in COVID-19 (dated by TCRdb to between 2020 and 2021). The study in broad terms: Collaborator samples came from the United States, Italy and Spain and covered acute and convalescent phases of COVID-19. The repertoires were made available in a free public database intended to serve as a resource for research on the immune response to SARS-CoV-2. Where HLA class I and class II types were available, the types were taken from metadata supplied by the sample provider, not from assay-based typing. Deeply sampled blood TCRbeta repertoires from subjects exposed to, actively infected with, or recovered from COVID-19 were included in the dataset. The samples were drawn from the first 160 participants of the ongoing ImmuneRACE study and from 950 to 1,500 subjects provided by 6 global collaborators. The material from the prospective study consisted of cDNA or gDNA derived from T cells, B-cell-depleted T cells, or PBMCs. A de-identified subject ID, COVID-19 status, age in years and sex were almost always included in the sample metadata. General study outcomes and caveats: Clinical and demographic metadata were provided uncurated, with the amount varying by source and participant.

Collaborating institutions collected whole blood in K2EDTA tubes following their own protocols. For TCRbeta analysis, collaborator samples were shipped as frozen whole blood, as isolated PBMCs, or as DNA extracted from either sample type. TCRbeta CDR3 regions were amplified from genomic DNA by means of the immunoSEQ Assay, a bias-controlled multiplex PCR. The authors processed their data as follows. Nucleated cell counts per sample were estimated from amplification of reference gene primers within the assay. Sequence reads were collapsed and filtered to measure the absolute abundance of every unique TCRbeta CDR3 rearrangement. Productive Simpson clonality was computed per sample as the square root of Simpson's diversity index over productive rearrangements. In its TCRdb copy, this immuneACCESS table keeps in-frame sequences only and misses some clones. Where compared with another copy, unresolved V genes explain less than half of these, and the others have no known cause. D and trimming come from the DNA, and the V and J calls and clone size come from that table. This sample gives roughly 70,000 clones in total; 88% of them show up just once. The ten most abundant clones make up around 1.5% of the sample.

This clonotype was obtained from a human donor in a cohort sampled during active COVID-19. Material for sequencing was peripheral blood. The V and J segments used are TRBV19 and TRBJ2-2; 8 bases in the middle match TRBD2. The DNA is as follows: TGTGCCAGTAGTATAAGAGGCGGGAGGCGGTCTCGAACCGGGGAGCTGTTTTTT. It is translated as CASSIRGGRRSRTGELFF.